Detailed here is one TCR beta chain. This clonotype turned up a few times. Its antigen has not been determined. No base quality values were provided; no much bigger clone lies one nucleotide off. This specimen's treatment or condition label, interpreted: live attenuated yellow fever vaccine strain. At every blood-draw timepoint, two biological replicates of bulk PBMCs were collected. PBMCs were isolated from peripheral blood using a standard Ficoll-Paque protocol. RNA was extracted with TriZol from bulk PBMCs, CD4 and CD8 fractions, and dextramer-positive and dextramer-negative fractions. Trimming leaves V shorter by 4 bases and J shorter by 2 bases, with the junction holding 5 bases beyond the gene matches. CDR1 LNHDA and CDR2 SQIVND are derived from the germline V gene (reference sequence). The CDR3 measures 16 amino acids from cysteine to phenylalanine. The entry retains the CDR3 DNA only, 48 bases that are in frame from base 1.

This record belongs to a study of T cells after yellow fever vaccination (dated by TCRdb to about 2019). Context from the whole study: Libraries from fractions with low cell numbers were prepared with the SMART-Seq v4 Ultra Low Input RNA kit. Blood was collected at multiple timepoints before and after primary and secondary immunization, and bulk PBMC replicates and cell subsets were isolated. The cohort comprised two healthy male donors, one aged 18 to 29 and one aged 30 to 40 years. Bulk TCR alpha and beta repertoires were sequenced longitudinally to track T-cell clones before and after primary and booster YFV17D yellow fever vaccination.

TCR cDNA was synthesized by 5'RACE template switching, through which a universal primer site and unique molecular identifiers were introduced. Priming for cDNA synthesis came from both the TCR alpha and TCR beta constant segments. Libraries were amplified in two PCR steps, with sample barcodes and sequencing adapters added in the second step. Libraries were sequenced on Illumina HiSeq 2500 (2x100 bp) or NovaSeq (2x150 bp). In the authors' own workflow: Demultiplexing of reads and collapsing into UMI consensus sequences were performed with MIGEC, and V(D)J alignment was carried out with MiXCR. Vaccine-responding clonotypes were defined with edgeR using replicate PBMC samples, requiring FDR below 0.01 and a log2 fold change above 5 up to day 15. CD4 or CD8 identity was assigned to each bulk clonotype according to whether the clonotype was present at higher abundance in the sequenced CD4 repertoire or the sequenced CD8 repertoire. The raw public reads went through TCRdb reprocessing: fastp at Q25, MiXCR clone calling, in-frame beta chains kept. Here each entry gathers all rows of one CDR3 protein and keeps the most common genes and DNA. Here the V and J calls rest on TCRdb's processing, not on the authors' analysis. This sample gives almost 600,000 distinct CDR3 sequences in total; approximately 12% of them show up just once. The top ten clones comprise around an eighth of the sample.

Points the paper makes about the study in general: The secondary T-cell response was weaker than the primary response but faster, peaking on day 5 instead of day 15. A small fraction of clonotypes appeared in both the CD4 and CD8 compartments, likely as a result of convergent recombination. FACS-sorted repertoires could contain abundant contaminating clonotypes from the bulk population, so computational filtering was required. Because only two donors were included in the study, the extent to which the findings can be generalized is limited. After the booster, most clones that had expanded after primary vaccination were detected again (around 96% of CD4 and 88% of CD8), suggesting broad maintenance of memory.

Recombination joined TRBV19 with TRBJ1-6; a stretch of 7 junction bases matches TRBD1. The receptor's source is a man aged 30-40 years who received the YFV17D yellow fever vaccine. Here the sequenced sample was PBMCs, taken on the day of the yellow fever booster vaccination. The DNA is as follows: TGTGCCAGTAGTAGAAGGGACAGAACCTATAATTCACCCCTCCACTTT. Its translation reads: CASSRRDRTYNSPLHF.